This T cell receptor beta chain was recorded in a study of T cell changes during pregnancy in multiple sclerosis. Here immunoSEQ multiplex PCR was the method, and the copy in TCRdb shows in-frame clones only, minus some. The table lists around 78,000 clones, roughly nine tenths of them singletons. V was cut by 1 base and J by 0 bases, with 9 bases left in between. CDR1 ENHRY and CDR2 SYGVKD come from the germline V gene. This CDR3 is 15 amino acids long. The clonotype originates from a female donor in good health, enrolled as a control in a pregnancy study. The V call is TRBV10-3, the J call TRBJ1-1, with D perhaps TRBD1 (5 bases). The sequencing here drew on peripheral blood, taken in the third trimester of pregnancy. This chain's CDR3 is CAISELKGLNTEAFF. The CDR3 DNA is TGTGCCATCAGTGAGTTGAAGGGGCTGAACACTGAAGCTTTCTTT.